This entry features one TCR beta chain sequence. Its cognate antigen has yet to be identified. Base qualities were left out, and no much larger clone turns up one base away. A second Seattle source provided samples from volunteer blood donors who had recovered from COVID-19. Whole blood was collected in K2EDTA tubes by collaborating institutions according to the institutions' own protocols. For TCRbeta analysis, collaborators shipped samples as frozen whole blood, isolated PBMCs, or DNA extracted from either of those sample types. The data were obtained in a study of blood T cell repertoires in COVID-19 (dated by TCRdb to about 2020). General notes on the study: Collaborator samples came from the United States, Italy and Spain and covered acute and convalescent phases of COVID-19. The repertoires were released in a freely available public database meant as a resource for research on the immune response to SARS-CoV-2. The samples were drawn from two sources: the first 160 participants of the ongoing ImmuneRACE study, and 950 to 1,500 subjects contributed by 6 global collaborators. HLA class I and class II types, where available, came from metadata supplied by the sample provider rather than from assay-based typing. Subjects who had been exposed to COVID-19, were actively infected with it, or had recovered from it provided the deeply sampled blood TCRbeta repertoires that made up the dataset. Sample metadata almost always included a de-identified subject ID, COVID-19 status, age in years and sex. The material from the prospective study consisted of cDNA or gDNA derived from T cells, B-cell-depleted T cells, or PBMCs.

The paper's findings and limits, for the study overall: Clinical and demographic metadata were provided uncurated, with the amount varying by source and participant.

TCRbeta CDR3 regions were amplified from genomic DNA by means of the immunoSEQ Assay, a bias-controlled multiplex PCR. In the original analysis: Nucleated cell counts per sample were estimated from amplification of reference gene primers within the assay. To quantify the absolute abundance of each unique TCRbeta CDR3 rearrangement, sequence reads were collapsed and filtered. Productive Simpson clonality was computed per sample as the square root of Simpson's diversity index over productive rearrangements. Not all clones reach the TCRdb copy of this immuneACCESS table, which keeps in-frame sequences only. Checked studies attribute under half of the gap to unresolved V genes and leave the rest unexplained. D and trimming were read from the DNA, whereas the V and J calls and clone size are those reported in that table. Across this sample there are 200,000 to 250,000 clones, with roughly 88% seen only once. The top ten constitute 1.4% of the sample.

V loses 3 bases of germline sequence and J loses 4 bases, and the interval between the two ends is 12 bases. Reading the germline V gene (reference sequence) gives CDR1 MNHEY and CDR2 SMNVEV. The CDR3 measures 14 amino acids from cysteine to phenylalanine. Only the CDR3 DNA is retained, 42 bases long and in frame from the first base. The chain uses TRBV27 and TRBJ1-2; no D segment can be confidently identified. This sequence was found in a woman in her thirties or forties who had recovered from COVID-19. Sequenced sample: peripheral blood. The CDR3 has the sequence CASSLFPAGYGYTF. The DNA sequence is given as TGTGCCAGCAGTTTGTTCCCAGCAGGCTATGGCTACACCTTC.